The clone carrying this TCR beta chain has at least ten counts. Its target is not known. The CDR3 is 13 amino acids. Deletions cut 4 bases from V and 8 bases from J, with 11 bases between. Each cDNA held unique molecular identifiers, and template switching gave it a universal primer site. In TCRdb, the 5' RACE reads were re-called with MiXCR into one record per CDR3 protein. The profile shows about 220,000 distinct CDR3 sequences, roughly 7.1% of them singletons. The sample originates from a study of identical twins. General study findings and limits: Memory repertoires showed no such pattern, whereas abundant cord blood beta clonotypes carried fewer insertions. Low generation probability was overrepresented in out-of-frame alpha sequences shared by twins.

A further study also used this sample, focusing on T cells expressing NK-cell markers. That paper states: Dominant NKG2C+ clonotypes made up roughly 1.0-7.0% of CD8+ T cells in several donors.

The specimen was CD8+ T cells sorted from blood. This sequence originates from a woman between 18 and 29 years old in good health. V usage is TRBV12-3 or TRBV12-4 and J usage is TRBJ1-4, with TRBD1 as a possible D gene (5 bases). The CDR3 DNA follows: TGTGCCAGCAGTTATTGGGGGAAGGAAAAACTGTTTTTT. Encoded protein: CASSYWGKEKLFF.